This T cell receptor (beta chain) is from a study of response to subunit inactivated influenza vaccine. Study outcomes and limitations: T cells newly recruited by each seasonal influenza vaccination are few, the authors suggested.

TCRdb independently ran MiXCR on the RT-PCR reads; one entry per CDR3 protein. The data contain 560,000 or so distinct CDR3 sequences, under 9% of them singletons. About this clonotype itself: Its cognate antigen is unknown.

This TCR was recovered from a man between 50 and 69 years old who received an inactivated influenza vaccine. Sequencing was performed on PBMCs from blood, taken roughly 24 months after vaccination.

The CDR3 DNA sequence: TGCGCCAGCAGCCCATGGGACAGAAGATCTAGCACAGATACGCAGTATTTT. Translating gives CASSPWDRRSSTDTQYF. This chain links TRBV5-1 with TRBJ2-3; 7 positions agree with TRBD1. This CDR3 region has 17 residues. V lost 4 bases to trimming and J lost 0 bases; unmatched junction nucleotides: 11. Germline CDR1 and CDR2: SGHRS and YFSETQ.